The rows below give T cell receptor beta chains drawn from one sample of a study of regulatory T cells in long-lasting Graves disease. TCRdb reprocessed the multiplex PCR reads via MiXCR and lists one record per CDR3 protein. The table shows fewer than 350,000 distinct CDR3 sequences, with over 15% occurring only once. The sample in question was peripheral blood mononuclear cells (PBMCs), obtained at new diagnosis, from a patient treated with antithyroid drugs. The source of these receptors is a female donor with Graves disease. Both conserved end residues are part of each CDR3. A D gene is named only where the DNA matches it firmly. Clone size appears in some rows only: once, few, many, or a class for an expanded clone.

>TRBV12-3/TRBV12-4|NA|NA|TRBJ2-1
CASSLLSANEQLF
TGTGCCAGCAGTTTGCTTTCCGCAAATGAGCAGCTCTTC
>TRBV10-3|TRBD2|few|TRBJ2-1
CAISGLVSNEQFF
TGTGCCATCAGCGGACTAGTATCCAATGAGCAGTTCTTC
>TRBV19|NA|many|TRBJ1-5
CASSLTTGTVQPQHF
TGTGCCAGTAGTCTAACCACAGGGACGGTTCAGCCCCAGCATTTT
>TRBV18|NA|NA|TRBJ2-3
CASSPLPNSVSTDTQYF
TGTGCCAGCTCACCACTACCCAATAGCGTGAGCACAGATACGCAGTATTTT
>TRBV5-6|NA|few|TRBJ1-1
CASSLYGRGSRNTEAFF
TGTGCCAGCAGCTTGTACGGGCGGGGGTCCAGGAACACTGAAGCTTTCTTT
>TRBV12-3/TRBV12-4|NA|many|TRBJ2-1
CASSSQLASYNEQFF
TGTGCCAGCAGTTCCCAACTAGCTTCTTACAATGAGCAGTTCTTC
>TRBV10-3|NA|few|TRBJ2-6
CAIKVEDQGGTGANVLTF
TGTGCCATAAAAGTAGAGGACCAGGGGGGAACTGGGGCCAACGTCCTGACTTTC
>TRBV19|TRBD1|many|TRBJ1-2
CASSSGTGRMFNNYGYTF
TGTGCCAGTAGTTCCGGGACAGGGAGGATGTTCAATAACTATGGCTACACCTTC
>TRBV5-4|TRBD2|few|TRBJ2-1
CASTENPGLVYNEQFF
TGTGCCAGCACCGAAAACCCGGGACTAGTGTACAATGAGCAGTTCTTC
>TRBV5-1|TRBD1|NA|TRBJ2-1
CASSLYRDRPYNEQFF
TGCGCCAGCAGCTTGTACCGGGACAGGCCCTACAATGAGCAGTTCTTC
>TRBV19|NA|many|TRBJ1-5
CASNVDFGNKYSNQPQHF
TGTGCCAGTAACGTCGATTTCGGGAACAAATATAGCAATCAGCCCCAGCATTTT
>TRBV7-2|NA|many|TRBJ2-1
CASSLMRNNEQFF
TGTGCCAGCAGCTTAATGCGGAACAATGAGCAGTTCTTC
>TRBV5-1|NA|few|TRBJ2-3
CASSLSAPVDTQYF
TGCGCCAGCAGCTTGTCGGCCCCCGTGGATACGCAGTATTTT
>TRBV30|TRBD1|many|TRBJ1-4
CAWSSGTEIEKLFF
TGTGCCTGGAGTTCCGGGACAGAGATTGAAAAACTGTTTTTT
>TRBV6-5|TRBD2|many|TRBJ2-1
CASSWLAGGPGNEQFF
TGTGCCAGCAGTTGGCTAGCGGGAGGGCCGGGCAATGAGCAGTTCTTC
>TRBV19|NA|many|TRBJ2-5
CASSKGLWEDFGETQYF
TGTGCCAGTAGTAAGGGCCTATGGGAGGACTTCGGAGAGACCCAGTACTTC
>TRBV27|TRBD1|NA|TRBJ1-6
CASSGTVNSPLHF
TGTGCCAGCAGTGGGACAGTAAATTCACCCCTCCACTTT
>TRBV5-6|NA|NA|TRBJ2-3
CASSLMLDGELSDTQYF
TGTGCCAGCAGCTTGATGCTCGACGGGGAGCTATCAGATACGCAGTATTTT
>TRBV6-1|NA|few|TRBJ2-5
CASSRITSQETQYF
TGTGCCAGCAGCCGAATTACATCCCAAGAGACCCAGTACTTC
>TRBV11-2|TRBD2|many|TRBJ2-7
CASRHGGGQSSYEQYF
TGTGCCAGCAGACACGGGGGGGGGCAGAGCTCCTACGAGCAGTACTTC
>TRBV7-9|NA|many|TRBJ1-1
CASSLGVVGLNTEAFF
TGTGCCAGCAGCTTAGGTGTCGTCGGACTGAACACTGAAGCTTTCTTT
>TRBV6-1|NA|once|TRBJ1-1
CASSEIQNTEAFF
TGTGCCAGCAGTGAAATACAGAACACTGAAGCTTTCTTT
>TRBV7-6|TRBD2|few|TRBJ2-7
CASSLGTAGGPYEQYF
TGTGCCAGCAGCTTAGGAACCGCGGGAGGGCCTTACGAGCAGTACTTC
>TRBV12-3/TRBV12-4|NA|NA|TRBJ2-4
CASRTGVAYGIQYF
TGTGCCAGCAGGACTGGAGTGGCGTATGGCATTCAGTACTTC
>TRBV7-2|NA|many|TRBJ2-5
CASSLGRTAGTQYF
TGTGCCAGCAGCTTAGGGCGGACCGCCGGGACCCAGTACTTC
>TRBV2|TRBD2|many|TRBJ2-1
CASSERWGGLAGGPNEQFF
TGTGCCAGCAGTGAAAGGTGGGGGGGACTAGCGGGAGGGCCCAATGAGCAGTTCTTC
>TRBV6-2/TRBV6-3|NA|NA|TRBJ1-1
CAGSLRGYTEAFF
TGTGCCGGCAGTTTGAGGGGCTACACTGAAGCTTTCTTT
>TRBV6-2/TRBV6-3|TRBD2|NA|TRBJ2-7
CASSDAAGGPGEQYF
TGTGCCAGCAGTGACGCGGCGGGAGGGCCGGGCGAGCAGTACTTC
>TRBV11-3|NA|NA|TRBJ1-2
CASGDRRNCGYTF
TGTGCCAGTGGAGACAGGCGAAACTGTGGCTACACCTTC
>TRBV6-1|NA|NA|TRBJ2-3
CASRWDRDGTQYF
TGTGCCAGCAGGTGGGACCGGGATGGTACGCAGTATTTT
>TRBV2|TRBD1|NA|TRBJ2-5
CASSAGTGGGETQYF
TGTGCCAGCAGTGCCGGGACAGGGGGCGGAGAGACCCAGTACTTC
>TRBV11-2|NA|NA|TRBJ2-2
CASSWEMNTGELFF
TGTGCCAGCAGCTGGGAAATGAACACCGGGGAGCTGTTTTTT
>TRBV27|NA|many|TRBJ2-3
CASSLSKGADTQYF
TGTGCCAGCAGTTTATCGAAGGGTGCAGATACGCAGTATTTT
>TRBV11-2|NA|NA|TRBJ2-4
CASSLDRSPWTAKNIQYF
TGTGCCAGCAGCTTAGATCGGTCGCCGTGGACGGCCAAAAACATTCAGTACTTC
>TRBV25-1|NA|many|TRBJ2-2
CASGNGWRGTGELFF
TGTGCCAGCGGGAACGGGTGGAGGGGCACCGGGGAGCTGTTTTTT
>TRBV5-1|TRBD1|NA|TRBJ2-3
CASTRTGGSTDTQYF
TGCGCCAGCACTCGGACAGGGGGAAGCACAGATACGCAGTATTTT
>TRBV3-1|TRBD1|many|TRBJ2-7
CASSQNPGQATYEQYF
TGTGCCAGCAGCCAGAACCCGGGACAGGCAACCTACGAGCAGTACTTC
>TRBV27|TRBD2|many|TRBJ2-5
CASSLDGLAGETQYF
TGTGCCAGCAGCCTGGATGGACTAGCGGGAGAGACCCAGTACTTC
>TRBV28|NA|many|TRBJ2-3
CASSRPGPGTDTQYF
TGTGCCAGCAGTCGACCAGGCCCCGGCACAGATACGCAGTATTTT
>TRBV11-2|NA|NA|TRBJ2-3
CASSWGSDTQYF
TGTGCCAGCAGTTGGGGCAGCGATACGCAGTATTTT
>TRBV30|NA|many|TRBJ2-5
CAWRKVQETQYF
TGTGCCTGGAGGAAGGTTCAAGAGACCCAGTACTTC
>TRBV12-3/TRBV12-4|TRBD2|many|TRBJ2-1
CASSPSGRFSNEQFF
TGTGCCAGCAGCCCAAGCGGGAGGTTCTCCAATGAGCAGTTCTTC
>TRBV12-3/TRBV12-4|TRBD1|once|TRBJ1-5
CASSRNRGGNQPPHF
TGTGCCAGCAGTCGAAACAGGGGTGGCAATCAGCCCCCCCATTTT
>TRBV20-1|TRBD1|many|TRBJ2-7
CSAENPGQGGGRTGYEQYF
TGCAGTGCTGAGAACCCGGGACAGGGGGGCGGGAGGACGGGCTACGAGCAGTACTTC
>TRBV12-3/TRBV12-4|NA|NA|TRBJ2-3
CASSLRDPRDTQYF
TGTGCCAGCAGTTTAAGGGACCCGAGGGATACGCAGTATTTT
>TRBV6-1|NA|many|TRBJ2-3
CASSEALGTSSDTQYF
TGTGCCAGCAGTGAAGCGCTTGGGACTTCGTCAGATACGCAGTATTTT
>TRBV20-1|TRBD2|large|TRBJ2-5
CSAHPPGLAGETQYF
TGCAGTGCACACCCACCGGGACTAGCGGGAGAGACCCAGTACTTC
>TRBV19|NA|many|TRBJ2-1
CASRLGISETYNEQFF
TGTGCCAGTAGATTAGGAATAAGTGAAACCTACAATGAGCAGTTCTTC
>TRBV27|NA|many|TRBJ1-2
CASSSPGYGYTF
TGTGCCAGCAGTTCCCCAGGCTATGGCTACACCTTC
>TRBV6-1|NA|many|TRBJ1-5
CASTSTGLGNQPQHF
TGTGCCAGCACATCGACAGGCCTCGGCAATCAGCCCCAGCATTTT
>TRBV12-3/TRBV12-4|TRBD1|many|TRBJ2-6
CASRGNSGANVLTF
TGTGCGAGCAGGGGGAACTCTGGGGCCAACGTCCTGACTTTC
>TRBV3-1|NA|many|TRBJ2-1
CASSGLWNEQFF
TGTGCCAGCAGCGGGTTATGGAATGAGCAGTTCTTC
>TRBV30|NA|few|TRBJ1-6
CAQSVGGSPLHF
TGTGCCCAGAGTGTAGGGGGTTCACCCCTCCACTTT